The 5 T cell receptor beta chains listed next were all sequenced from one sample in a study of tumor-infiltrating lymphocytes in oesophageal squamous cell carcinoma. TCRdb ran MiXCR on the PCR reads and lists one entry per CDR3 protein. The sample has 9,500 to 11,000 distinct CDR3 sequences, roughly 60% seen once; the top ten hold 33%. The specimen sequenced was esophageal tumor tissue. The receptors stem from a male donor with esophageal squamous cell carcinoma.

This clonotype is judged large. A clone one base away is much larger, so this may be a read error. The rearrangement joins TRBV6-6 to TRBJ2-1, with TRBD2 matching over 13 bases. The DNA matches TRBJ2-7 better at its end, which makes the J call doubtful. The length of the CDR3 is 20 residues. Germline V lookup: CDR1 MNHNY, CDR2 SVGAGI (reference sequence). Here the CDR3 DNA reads TGTGCCAGCAGTTACCTTGGGACTAGCGGGATAGTTCGCTCCTACAATGAGCAGTACTTC. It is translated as CASSYLGTSGIVRSYNEQYF.

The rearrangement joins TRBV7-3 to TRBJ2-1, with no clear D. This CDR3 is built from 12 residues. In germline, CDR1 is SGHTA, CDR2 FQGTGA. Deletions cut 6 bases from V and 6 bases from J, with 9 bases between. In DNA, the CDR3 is TGTGCCAGCAGTCGTTATAGCAATGAGCAGTTCTTC. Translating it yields CASSRYSNEQFF.

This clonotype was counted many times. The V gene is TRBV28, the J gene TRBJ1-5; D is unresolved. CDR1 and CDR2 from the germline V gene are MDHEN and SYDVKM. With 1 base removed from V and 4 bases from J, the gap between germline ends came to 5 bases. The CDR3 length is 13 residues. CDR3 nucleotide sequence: TGTGCCAGCAGTTTATTTGGGAATCAGCCCCAGCATTTT. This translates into CASSLFGNQPQHF.

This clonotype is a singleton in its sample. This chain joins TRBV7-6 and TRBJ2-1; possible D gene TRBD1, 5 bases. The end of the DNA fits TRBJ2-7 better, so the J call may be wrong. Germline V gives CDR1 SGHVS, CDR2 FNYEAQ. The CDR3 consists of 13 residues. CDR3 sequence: CASSPRGPYEQYF. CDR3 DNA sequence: TGTGCCAGCAGCCCAAGGGGTCCGTACGAGCAGTACTTC.

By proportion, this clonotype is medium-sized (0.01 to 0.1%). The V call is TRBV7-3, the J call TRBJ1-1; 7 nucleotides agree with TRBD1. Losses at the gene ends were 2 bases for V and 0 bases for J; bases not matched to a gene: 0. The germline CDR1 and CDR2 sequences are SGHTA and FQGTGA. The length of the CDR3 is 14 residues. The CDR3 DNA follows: TGTGCCAGCAGCTTAGACAGGGTGAACACTGAAGCTTTCTTT. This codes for CASSLDRVNTEAFF.